This record concerns one T cell receptor beta chain sequence. The antigen is unknown. 13 Jbeta primers and 60 Vbeta primers were used for the PCR. Authors' processing steps: The authors later counted 65 million to 90 million unique TCR beta chains, some 10 million of them shared. Only in-frame clones appear in the TCRdb table, and some are missing; sequencing was by immunoSEQ multiplex PCR. The D gene and trimming were derived from the DNA, and the V and J assignments and clone size from that table. The repertoire consists of 200,000 to 250,000 clones, with around 80% occurring once and the leading ten covering roughly 2.5%. The source of the sample is a study of cytomegalovirus exposure and HLA in healthy donors. Study-level results: Overall, roughly 150 TCR beta chains were annotated as cytomegalovirus-associated.

V lost 4 bases and J lost 5; bases outside the gene matches: 6. The CDR3 is 14 residues long. The germline V gene encodes CDR1 SGHRS and CDR2 YFSETQ. The sequence was collected from a woman aged 60 to 75 in good health and CMV-seropositive. The chain carries TRBV5-1 and TRBJ2-5, with TRBD1 matching 9 bases. Source material: PBMCs. CDR3 nucleotide sequence: TGCGCCAGCAGCCTACAGGGGGCACGCGAGACCCAGTACTTC. Translating it yields CASSLQGARETQYF.